This TCR beta chain was documented in a study of glioma-infiltrating T cells after dendritic cell vaccination. Sample time point: after dendritic cell vaccination, including at tumor progression/relapse. Per germline, CDR1 MGHRA and CDR2 YSYEKL. V was cut by 2 bases and J by 0 bases, with 11 bases left in between. There are 15 residues in the CDR3. Primers: 60 V beta forward and 13 J beta reverse. The method was immunoSEQ multiplex PCR; TCRdb's version includes in-frame clones alone and lacks a portion of them. Found here are 90,000 to 140,000 clones, around 87% of them singletons; the top ten hold approximately 2.7%.

This receptor was identified in a human donor with glioblastoma. Sequencing used blood, obtained after dendritic cell vaccination. V gene TRBV4-1 combines with J gene TRBJ2-7, with D tentatively TRBD2 (5 bases). As DNA, the CDR3 is TGCGCCAGCAGCCAACCCAGCCGGGGCTCCTACGAGCAGTACTTC. Protein: CASSQPSRGSYEQYF.